This T cell receptor beta chain was identified during a study of blood T cell repertoires in COVID-19. The trim removed 3 bases at V and 2 bases at J, leaving 0 bases unmatched. CDR3 length: 14 amino acids. Germline V gene lookup returns CDR1 SGHDT and CDR2 YYEEEE. The data were produced by immunoSEQ multiplex PCR, yet TCRdb's version contains in-frame clones alone and is incomplete. Seen here are about 80,000 clones, roughly 79% observed once, and the top ten hold around a sixth. This TCR was sampled from a human donor in a cohort sampled during active COVID-19. V is TRBV5-6 and J is TRBJ1-3; 9 nucleotides agree with TRBD1. Sequencing was carried out using peripheral blood. CDR3 in amino acids: CASSYRGPGNTIYF. The CDR3, as DNA: TGTGCCAGCAGCTACAGGGGGCCTGGAAACACCATATATTTT.